A single sample gave rise to the 23 T cell receptor beta chains below, sequenced in a study of PD-L1 blockade in urothelial cancer. Data came from immunoSEQ multiplex PCR; TCRdb stores just in-frame clones and leaves some out. The sample yields 55,000 to 70,000 clones, around 80% seen once. The sample was PBMCs, taken around atezolizumab (anti-PD-L1) treatment. These receptors were obtained from a man in his 70s with urothelial cancer.

The chain has TRBV5-8 and TRBJ2-5; D unclear. Germline V gives CDR1 SGHTS, CDR2 YDEGEE. V lost 2 bases and J lost 5, with 4 bases in between. The CDR3 loop spans 11 amino acids. The CDR3 sequence: CASSFRETQYF. In DNA, the CDR3 is TGTGCCAGCAGCTTCCGTGAGACCCAGTACTTC.

V usage is TRBV10-1 and J usage is TRBJ1-1, with D possibly matching TRBD1 (5 bases). The germline gives CDR1 WNHNN, CDR2 SYGVQD (reference sequence). Trimming left V 2 bases short and J 8 bases short, with 12 bases between. CDR3 length: 13 amino acids. CDR3 protein: CASSERQGGEAFF. CDR3 coding DNA: TGCGCCAGCAGTGAGAGGCAGGGTGGGGAAGCTTTCTTT.

The chain joins TRBV5-1 to TRBJ1-1; 8 positions agree with TRBD1. CDR1 is SGHRS and CDR2 is YFSETQ in the germline V gene. J was trimmed by 4 bases and V by 4 bases; bases with no gene match: 12. The CDR3 loop spans 16 amino acids. As DNA, the CDR3 is TGCGCCAGCAGCGCGACAGGGGAAGGCCAGGCCACTGAAGCTTTCTTT. Its translation is CASSATGEGQATEAFF.

The chain recombines TRBV7-2 with TRBJ2-7; unclear D gene. Germline CDR1 SGHTA, CDR2 FQGNSA. The CDR3 is 15 amino acids. V dropped 5 bases and J dropped 5 bases, with 19 bases sitting between them. The CDR3 DNA reads TGTGCCAGCAGCCAAACGGCCCCTATAGCCAACGAGCAGTACTTC. It yields the protein CASSQTAPIANEQYF.

This clone has only a few counts. The chain has TRBV27 and TRBJ1-1; D unclear. CDR1 is MNHEY, CDR2 SMNVEV, per germline (reference sequence). V was clipped by 10 bases and J by 0 bases, with 15 bases between them. The CDR3 loop spans 14 amino acids. CDR3 nucleotide sequence: TGTGCCACCTCCCCACACCTCATGAACACTGAAGCTTTCTTT. It yields the protein CATSPHLMNTEAFF.

As concerns this clone: The CDR3 carries no conserved terminal phenylalanine or tryptophan, so it likely arises from a read error. Because the CDR3's place on the DNA is in doubt, the DNA is left out and the CDR3 is given as listed by TCRdb. J is TRBJ2-7 and V is TRBV28; the D call in the table, TRBD1, was not verified against the DNA. Germline V gene data show CDR1 as MDHEN and CDR2 as SYDVKM. The CDR3 region is 15 residues in length, termini included. The CDR3 reads CASSRGQAVGPLELG.

The chain couples TRBV11-2 to TRBJ2-7, with TRBD2 as a possible D gene (5 bases). Germline loops: CDR1 SGHAT, CDR2 FQNNGV. V was shortened by 1 base and J by 3 bases, with 7 bases between the two germline ends. The length of the CDR3 is 13 residues. Here the CDR3 DNA reads TGTGCCAGCAGCTTAGTAGGGAGCTACGAGCAGTACTTC. This gives the protein CASSLVGSYEQYF.

Only a few counts were recorded for this clone. This chain uses TRBV5-5 with TRBJ1-5; unclear D gene. The CDR3 consists of 14 residues. Germline CDR1 and CDR2: SGHKS and YYEKEE (reference sequence). Trimming left V 0 bases short and J 4 bases short, with 8 bases between. CDR3 sequence reads: CASSLEPFNQPQHF. The CDR3, as DNA: TGTGCCAGCAGCTTGGAGCCTTTTAATCAGCCCCAGCATTTT.

The chain uses TRBV23-1 and TRBJ2-5; 12 bases agree with TRBD2. TRBV23-1 is identified as an open reading frame with a role that is uncertain. The CDR3 extends over 16 amino acids. The J segment lost 0 bases and the V segment lost 4 bases, leaving 3 bases of the junction unmatched. The CDR3 coding sequence is TGCGCCAGCAGTCTTCGACTAGCGGGGGACCAAGAGACCCAGTACTTC. As protein: CASSLRLAGDQETQYF.

This clone was observed a few times. The V gene is TRBV10-3, the J gene TRBJ1-2; 7 nucleotides align to TRBD1. The germline V gene encodes CDR1 ENHRY and CDR2 SYGVKD. The CDR3 extends over 13 amino acids. V shed 6 bases and J 4 bases; nucleotides not matched to a gene: 5. CDR3 residues: CAIRPGGPYGYTF. CDR3 nucleotide sequence: TGTGCCATCAGGCCAGGGGGTCCCTATGGCTACACCTTC.

This sequence joins TRBV19 and TRBJ1-1; possibly TRBD1 for D (5 bases). Germline V gives CDR1 LNHDA, CDR2 SQIVND (reference sequence). The CDR3 spans 14 residues. V was shortened by 11 bases and J by 0 bases, with 16 bases between the two germline ends. CDR3 in amino acids: CAARGGTVNTEAFF. CDR3 bases: TGTGCCGCCCGAGGAGGGACGGTGAACACTGAAGCTTTCTTT.

The rearrangement joins TRBV4-1 to TRBJ2-7; 7 bases align to TRBD2. V was pared by 2 bases and J by 2 bases, with 6 bases of the junction left unmatched. In germline, CDR1 is MGHRA, CDR2 YSYEKL. This CDR3 is 15 amino acids long. The CDR3 DNA reads TGCGCCAGCAGCCAAACCGGGACTAATGCCTACGAGCAGTACTTC. This translates into CASSQTGTNAYEQYF.

The rearrangement uses TRBV28 and TRBJ1-1, with D unclear. Trimming took 7 bases from V and 2 from J, leaving 8 bases between them. The CDR3 is 12 residues long. The germline V gene has CDR1 MDHEN and CDR2 SYDVKM. This CDR3 reads CASIQANTEAFF. The CDR3 nucleotides are TGTGCCAGCATCCAGGCAAACACTGAAGCTTTCTTT.

Only a few counts were recorded for this clone. The chain joins TRBV29-1 to TRBJ2-1; 7 nucleotides line up with TRBD2. The germline V gene has CDR1 SQVTM and CDR2 ANQGSEA. The junction had 12 bases not matched to a gene; V was cut back by 3 bases and J by 7 bases. The CDR3 is 15 residues long. CDR3 in DNA: TGCAGCGTTGACGAGAGAGGACTAGAGGGGAATGAGCAGTTCTTC. Translated, it gives CSVDERGLEGNEQFF.

The V and J genes are TRBV6-1 and TRBJ2-5; D gene unclear. V was pared by 0 bases and J by 5 bases, with 19 bases between. The CDR3 totals 17 residues. Germline CDR1 is MNHNS and CDR2 is SASEGT. CDR3 residues: CASSEAGLGRPGETQYF. For the CDR3, the DNA is TGTGCCAGCAGTGAAGCTGGGTTGGGCAGGCCTGGGGAGACCCAGTACTTC.

The J gene is TRBJ2-5, the V gene TRBV7-2; 7 bases are a match to TRBD2. There are 15 residues in the CDR3. From germline, CDR1 is SGHTA and CDR2 FQGNSA. The ends lost 1 base at V and 5 bases at J; junction bases unmatched: 7. CDR3 amino acids: CASSLVPGGLETQYF. The CDR3 DNA follows: TGTGCCAGCAGCTTAGTGCCGGGAGGATTGGAGACCCAGTACTTC. The whole variable domain, filled in from reference TRBV7-2 and TRBJ2-5, reads GAGVSQSPSNKVTEKGKDVELRCDPISGHTALYWYRQSLGQGLEFLIYFQGNSAPDKSGLPSDRFSAERTGGSVSTLTIQRTQQEDSAVYLCASSLVPGGLETQYFGPGTRLLVL.

V usage is TRBV2 and J usage is TRBJ2-7, with TRBD1 matching 8 bases. The CDR3 is 14 residues long. CDR1 is SNHLY, CDR2 FYNNEI, per germline. V gave up 1 base and J gave up 6 bases; unmatched junction bases: 5. CDR3 loop: CASSEVQGVGEQYF. Here the CDR3 DNA reads TGTGCCAGCAGTGAAGTACAGGGGGTAGGCGAGCAGTACTTC.

This clone was found a few times. The CDR3 here is CAIRTLAGGVDTQYF. In nucleotides, the CDR3 is TGTGCCATCAGGACCTTAGCGGGAGGGGTGGATACGCAGTATTTT. The chain combines TRBV10-3 with TRBJ2-3; 11 bases are a match to TRBD2. CDR3 length: 15 residues. After removal of 6 bases from V and 6 bases from J, the junction contained 8 bases not matched to a gene. Germline assignment: CDR1 ENHRY and CDR2 SYGVKD.

The V call is TRBV19, the J call TRBJ2-7; 8 nucleotides line up with TRBD1. CDR3 length equals 17 residues. Germline values: CDR1 LNHDA, CDR2 SQIVND (reference sequence). V dropped 2 bases and J dropped 5; count of bases not matched to a gene: 14. CDR3 residues: CASSISTLGTGGHEQYF. DNA of the CDR3: TGTGCCAGTAGTATATCCACCCTCGGCACAGGGGGACACGAGCAGTACTTC.

The chain combines TRBV7-9 with TRBJ2-3; 9 positions agree with TRBD1. The trim removed 0 bases at V and 2 bases at J, leaving 3 bases unmatched. CDR1 is SEHNR and CDR2 is FQNEAQ in the germline V gene (reference sequence). The CDR3 has 16 amino acids. CDR3 nucleotide sequence: TGTGCCAGCAGCTTAGCGGGACAGGGCATCACAGATACGCAGTATTTT. It specifies CASSLAGQGITDTQYF.

DNA of the CDR3: TGTGCCAGCAGCTTTGGCCTAGCGTCAGGGGAGCTGTTTTTT. This gives the protein CASSFGLASGELFF. The chain has TRBV5-6 and TRBJ2-2, with a possible D match to TRBD2 (6 bases). This CDR3 has 14 residues. Germline CDR1 is SGHDT and CDR2 is YYEEEE. V shed 2 bases and J shed 8 bases, with 13 bases lying between them.

The CDR3 DNA reads TGTGCCAGCAGTTGGGGAGGCCCGAACACCGGGGAGCTGTTTTTT. Protein: CASSWGGPNTGELFF. The chain recombines TRBV6-1 with TRBJ2-2; perhaps TRBD2 as D (6 bases). This CDR3 is built from 15 residues. Germline V CDR1 and CDR2: MNHNS, SASEGT. Trimming took 5 bases from V and 0 from J, leaving 10 bases between them.

This sequence joins TRBV2 and TRBJ2-2; 8 nucleotides align to TRBD1. The CDR3 sequence is 14 residues long. Germline V CDR1 and CDR2: SNHLY, FYNNEI. With 4 bases clipped from V and 5 bases from J, the junction kept 3 bases outside the gene matches. CDR3 DNA sequence: TGTGCCAGCAGTGGCAGGACAGGGACCGGGGAGCTGTTTTTT. This encodes CASSGRTGTGELFF. The full variable domain, with the rest looked up from reference TRBV2 and TRBJ2-2, is EPEVTQTPSHQVTQMGQEVILRCVPISNHLYFYWYRQILGQKVEFLVSFYNNEISEKSEIFDDQFSVERPDGSNFTLKIRSTKLEDSAMYFCASSGRTGTGELFFGEGSRLTVL.